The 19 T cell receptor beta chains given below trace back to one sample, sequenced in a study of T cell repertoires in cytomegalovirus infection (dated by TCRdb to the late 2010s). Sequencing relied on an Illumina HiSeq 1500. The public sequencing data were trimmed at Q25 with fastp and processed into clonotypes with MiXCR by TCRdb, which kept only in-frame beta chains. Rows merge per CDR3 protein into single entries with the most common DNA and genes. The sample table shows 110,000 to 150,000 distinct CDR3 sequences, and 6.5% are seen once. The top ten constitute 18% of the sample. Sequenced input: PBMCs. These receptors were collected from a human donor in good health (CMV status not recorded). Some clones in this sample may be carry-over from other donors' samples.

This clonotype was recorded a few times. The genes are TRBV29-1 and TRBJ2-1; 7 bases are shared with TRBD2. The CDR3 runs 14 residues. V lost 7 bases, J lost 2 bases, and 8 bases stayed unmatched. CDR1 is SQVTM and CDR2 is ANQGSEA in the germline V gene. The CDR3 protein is CSDPKREPYNEQFF. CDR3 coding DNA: TGCAGCGACCCAAAGCGGGAACCCTACAATGAGCAGTTCTTC.

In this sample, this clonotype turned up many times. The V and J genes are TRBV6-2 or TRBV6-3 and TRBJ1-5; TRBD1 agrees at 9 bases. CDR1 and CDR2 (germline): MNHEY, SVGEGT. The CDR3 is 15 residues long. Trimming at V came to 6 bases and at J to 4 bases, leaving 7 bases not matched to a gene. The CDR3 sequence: CASRLRDRENQPQHF. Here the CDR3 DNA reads TGTGCCAGCAGACTCCGGGACAGGGAGAATCAGCCCCAGCATTTT.

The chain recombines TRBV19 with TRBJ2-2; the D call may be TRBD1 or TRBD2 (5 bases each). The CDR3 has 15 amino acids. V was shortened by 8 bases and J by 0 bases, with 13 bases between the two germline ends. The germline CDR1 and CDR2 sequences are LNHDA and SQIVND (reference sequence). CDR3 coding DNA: TGTGCCAGTGCCGGGACCCCTTCGAACACCGGGGAGCTGTTTTTT. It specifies CASAGTPSNTGELFF.

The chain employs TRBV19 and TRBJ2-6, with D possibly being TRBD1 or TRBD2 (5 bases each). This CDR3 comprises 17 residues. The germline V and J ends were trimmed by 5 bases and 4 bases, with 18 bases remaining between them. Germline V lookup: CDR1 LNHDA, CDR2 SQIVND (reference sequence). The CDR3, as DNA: TGTGCCAGTAGTCCGGGACGGAGCGGAAGAGGGGCCAACGTCCTGACTTTC. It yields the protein CASSPGRSGRGANVLTF. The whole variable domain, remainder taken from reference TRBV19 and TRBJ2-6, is DGGITQSPKYLFRKEGQNVTLSCEQNLNHDAMYWYRQDPGQGLRLIYYSQIVNDFQKGDIAEGYSVSREKKESFPLTVTSAQKNPTAFYLCASSPGRSGRGANVLTFGAGSRLTVL.

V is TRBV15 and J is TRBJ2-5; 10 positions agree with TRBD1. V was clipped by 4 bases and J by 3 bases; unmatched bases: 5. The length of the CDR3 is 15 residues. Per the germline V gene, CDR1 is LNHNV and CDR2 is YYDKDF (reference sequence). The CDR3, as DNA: TGTGCCACCAGCATGCCGGGACAGGGGAAAGAGACCCAGTACTTC. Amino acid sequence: CATSMPGQGKETQYF.

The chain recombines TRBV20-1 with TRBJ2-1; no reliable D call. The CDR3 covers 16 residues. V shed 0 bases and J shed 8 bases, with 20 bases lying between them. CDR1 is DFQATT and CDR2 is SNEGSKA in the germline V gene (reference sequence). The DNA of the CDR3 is TGCAGTGCTAGAGATCCGACGGGCCCCTTTGGGGATGAGCAGTTCTTC. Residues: CSARDPTGPFGDEQFF.

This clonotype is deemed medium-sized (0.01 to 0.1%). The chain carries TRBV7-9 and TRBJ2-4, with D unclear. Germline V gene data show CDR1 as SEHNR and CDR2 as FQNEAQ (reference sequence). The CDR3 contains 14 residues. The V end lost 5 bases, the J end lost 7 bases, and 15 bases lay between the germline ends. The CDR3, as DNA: TGTGCCAGCAGCCCCACGGGCCTGGAGAACATTCAGTACTTC. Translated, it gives CASSPTGLENIQYF.

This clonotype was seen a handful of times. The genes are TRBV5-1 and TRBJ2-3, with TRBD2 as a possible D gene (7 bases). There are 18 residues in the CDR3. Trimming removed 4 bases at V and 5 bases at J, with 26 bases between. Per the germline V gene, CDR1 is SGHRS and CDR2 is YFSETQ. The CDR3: CASSISPGGPLSGDTQYF. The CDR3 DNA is TGCGCCAGCAGCATCTCACCGGGGGGCCCCCTTTCTGGAGATACGCAGTATTTT.

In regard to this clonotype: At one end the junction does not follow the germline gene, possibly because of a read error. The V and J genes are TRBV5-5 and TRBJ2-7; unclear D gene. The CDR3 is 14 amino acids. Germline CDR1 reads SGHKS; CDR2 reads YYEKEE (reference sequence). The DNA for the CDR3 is TGTACCAGCAGCTTGGGCGACCGAGGAGACGAGCAGTACTTC. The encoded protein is CTSSLGDRGDEQYF. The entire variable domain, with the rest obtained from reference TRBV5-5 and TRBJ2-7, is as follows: DAGVTQSPTHLIKTRGQQVTLRCSPISGHKSVSWYQQVLGQGPQFIFQYYEKEERGRGNFPDRFSARQFPNYSSELNVNALLLGDSALYLCTSSLGDRGDEQYFGPGTRLTVT.

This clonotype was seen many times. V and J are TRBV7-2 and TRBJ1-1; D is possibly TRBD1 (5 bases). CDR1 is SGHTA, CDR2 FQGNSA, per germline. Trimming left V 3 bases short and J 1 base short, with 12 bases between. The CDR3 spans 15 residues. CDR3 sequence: CASSFTGPPNTEAFF. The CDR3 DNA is TGTGCCAGCAGCTTCACAGGACCCCCGAACACTGAAGCTTTCTTT.

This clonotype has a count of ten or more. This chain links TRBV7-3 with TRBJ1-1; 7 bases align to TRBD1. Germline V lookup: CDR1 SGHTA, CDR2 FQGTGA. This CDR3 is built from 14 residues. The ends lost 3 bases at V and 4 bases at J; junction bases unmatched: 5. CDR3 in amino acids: CASSLSGGSTEAFF. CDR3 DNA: TGTGCCAGCAGCTTGTCAGGGGGTAGCACTGAAGCTTTCTTT.

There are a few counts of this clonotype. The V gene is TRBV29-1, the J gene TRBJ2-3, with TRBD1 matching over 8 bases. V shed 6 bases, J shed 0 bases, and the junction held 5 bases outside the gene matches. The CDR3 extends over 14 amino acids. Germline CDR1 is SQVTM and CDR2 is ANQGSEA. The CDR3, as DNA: TGCAGCGTCTTTGGACAGGGAAGCACAGATACGCAGTATTTT. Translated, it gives CSVFGQGSTDTQYF.

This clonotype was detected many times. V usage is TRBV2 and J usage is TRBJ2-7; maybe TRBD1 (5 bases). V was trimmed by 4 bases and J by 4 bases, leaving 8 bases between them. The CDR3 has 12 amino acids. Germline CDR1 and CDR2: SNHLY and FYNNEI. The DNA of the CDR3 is TGTGCCAGCAGTGGGGCAGGGTACGAGCAGTACTTC. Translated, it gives CASSGAGYEQYF. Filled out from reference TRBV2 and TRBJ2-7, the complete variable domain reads EPEVTQTPSHQVTQMGQEVILRCVPISNHLYFYWYRQILGQKVEFLVSFYNNEISEKSEIFDDQFSVERPDGSNFTLKIRSTKLEDSAMYFCASSGAGYEQYFGPGTRLTVT.

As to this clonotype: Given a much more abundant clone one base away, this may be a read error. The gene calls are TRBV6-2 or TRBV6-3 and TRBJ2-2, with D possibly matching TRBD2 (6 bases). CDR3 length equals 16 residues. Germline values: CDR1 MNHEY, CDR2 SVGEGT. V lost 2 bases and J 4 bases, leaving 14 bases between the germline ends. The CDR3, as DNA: TGTGCCAGCAGTTACCACGGGACGACTAGCACCGGGGAGCTGTTTTTT. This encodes CASSYHGTTSTGELFF.

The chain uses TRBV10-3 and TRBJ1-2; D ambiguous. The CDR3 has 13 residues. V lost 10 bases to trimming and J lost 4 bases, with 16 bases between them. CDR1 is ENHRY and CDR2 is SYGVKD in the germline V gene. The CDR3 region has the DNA TGTGCCACCAATGCAGGTGACTTCTATGGCTACACCTTC. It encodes CATNAGDFYGYTF.

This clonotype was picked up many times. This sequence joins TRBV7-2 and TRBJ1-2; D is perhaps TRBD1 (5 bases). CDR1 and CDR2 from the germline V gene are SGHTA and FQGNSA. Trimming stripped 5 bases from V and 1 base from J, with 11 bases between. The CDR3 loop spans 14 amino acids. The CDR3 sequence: CASSAQTDNYGYTF. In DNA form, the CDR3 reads TGTGCCAGCAGCGCCCAGACAGATAACTATGGCTACACCTTC.

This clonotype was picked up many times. This CDR3 reads CATSDDYDRVNTEAFF. The CDR3 DNA is TGTGCCACCAGTGATGACTATGACAGAGTGAACACTGAAGCTTTCTTT. The genes are TRBV24-1 and TRBJ1-1; D perhaps matches TRBD1 (5 bases). Trimming cost V 3 bases and J 0 bases, with 13 bases left between them. CDR3 size: 16 residues. Germline lookup yields CDR1 KGHDR and CDR2 SFDVKD.

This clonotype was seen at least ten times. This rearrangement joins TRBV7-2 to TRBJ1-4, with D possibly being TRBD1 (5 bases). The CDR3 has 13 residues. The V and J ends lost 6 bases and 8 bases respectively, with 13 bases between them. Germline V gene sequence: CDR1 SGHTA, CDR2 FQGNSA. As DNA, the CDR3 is TGTGCCAGCAGGCTGGGACCAGGGGAAAAACTGTTTTTT. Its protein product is CASRLGPGEKLFF.

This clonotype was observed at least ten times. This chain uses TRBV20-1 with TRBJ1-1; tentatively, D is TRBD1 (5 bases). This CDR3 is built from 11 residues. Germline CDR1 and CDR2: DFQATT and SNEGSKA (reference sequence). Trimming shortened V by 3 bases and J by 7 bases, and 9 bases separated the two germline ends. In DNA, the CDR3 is TGCAGTGCTAGGAGAGACAGTGAAGCTTTCTTT. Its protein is CSARRDSEAFF.